The 7 T cell receptor beta chains in this list originate from one sample, sequenced in a study of blood T cell repertoires in COVID-19. The protocol was immunoSEQ multiplex PCR, while the TCRdb copy is restricted to in-frame clones and leaves out a portion. Counted here are hundreds of thousands of clones, 85% to 90% occurring once; the ten biggest clones make up nearly 6.5%. The source material was peripheral blood. These receptors were taken from a woman in her forties or fifties with COVID-19, enrolled during active disease.

The chain carries TRBV29-1 and TRBJ2-2; a weak D match, TRBD1 (7 bases). This CDR3 has 14 amino acids. Germline V gene data show CDR1 as SQVTM and CDR2 as ANQGSEA. Trimming removed 3 bases from V and 3 bases from J, with 11 bases in between. The CDR3 is CSVDRRGHTGELFF. The CDR3 nucleotides read TGCAGCGTTGACAGGAGGGGGCACACCGGGGAGCTGTTTTTT.

In nucleotides, the CDR3 is TGTGCCAGCAGGAAACAGGGGGACAGGAATTCACCCCTCCACTTT. This codes for CASRKQGDRNSPLHF. The chain joins TRBV2 to TRBJ1-6; TRBD1 agrees at 8 bases. J lost 7 bases, V lost 6 bases, and 8 bases had no gene match. The germline CDR1 and CDR2 sequences are SNHLY and FYNNEI. The CDR3 length is 15 residues.

The CDR3: CASSSPGALEKLFF. The CDR3 DNA sequence: TGTGCCAGCAGTTCCCCGGGTGCATTGGAAAAACTGTTTTTT. This rearrangement joins TRBV27 to TRBJ1-4; the D is unclear. The CDR3 length is 14 residues. The germline V and J ends were trimmed by 4 bases and 8 bases, with 14 bases remaining between them. Germline V gene sequence: CDR1 MNHEY, CDR2 SMNVEV (reference sequence).

The gene calls are TRBV5-1 and TRBJ2-1; 8 bases are shared with TRBD1. J was trimmed by 6 bases and V by 0 bases; bases with no gene match: 2. The CDR3 has 14 amino acids. Germline CDR1 is SGHRS and CDR2 is YFSETQ. The CDR3 nucleotides are TGCGCCAGCAGCTTGGGGGACAGGTCCAATGAGCAGTTCTTC. Its protein is CASSLGDRSNEQFF.

The chain joins TRBV3-1 (or the pseudogene TRBV3-2) to TRBJ1-5, with 10 bases that match TRBD1. J gave up 6 bases and V 4 bases, and 9 bases lay outside the gene matches. Germline V gene sequence: CDR1 LGHDT, CDR2 YNNKEL (reference sequence). The CDR3 spans 16 residues. The CDR3 sequence: CASSRTTGGGSQPQHF. Here the CDR3 DNA reads TGTGCCAGCAGCCGAACGACAGGGGGCGGGAGTCAGCCCCAGCATTTT.

V is TRBV6-6 and J is TRBJ2-3, with 8 bases matching TRBD2. V lost 10 bases, J lost 4 bases, and 7 bases stayed unmatched. The CDR3 has 13 residues. Germline CDR1 reads MNHNY; CDR2 reads SVGAGI (reference sequence). The CDR3 reads CATNRREADTQYF. The CDR3 coding sequence is TGTGCCACAAACAGGCGGGAGGCAGATACGCAGTATTTT.

This sequence joins TRBV9 and TRBJ2-2; D is uncertain. V lost 2 bases to trimming and J lost 4 bases, with 12 bases between them. This CDR3 comprises 15 residues. CDR1 and CDR2 from the germline V gene are SGDLS and YYNGEE. The CDR3 DNA is TGTGCCAGCAGCGTGCAGGCTACGAGCACCGGGGAGCTGTTTTTT. Translated, it gives CASSVQATSTGELFF.